The 24 T cell receptor beta chains below all came from one sample that was sequenced in a study of T cell repertoires in cytomegalovirus infection. TCRdb recomputed calls from the reads with MiXCR, one row per CDR3 protein. The table shows some 130,000 distinct CDR3 sequences, with roughly 9% occurring only once. Sequencing was performed on PBMCs. All receptors derive from a human donor in good health (CMV status not recorded). Some clones in this sample may be carry-over from other donors' samples.

This clonotype was detected ten times or more. The genes are TRBV12-3 or TRBV12-4 and TRBJ1-6, with D perhaps TRBD1 (5 bases). V dropped 3 bases and J dropped 7 bases, with 13 bases sitting between them. The CDR3 is 15 amino acids. CDR3: CASSLVRAGNSPLHF. The CDR3 DNA follows: TGTGCCAGCAGTTTGGTCAGGGCGGGAAATTCACCCCTCCACTTT.

The chain employs TRBV6-1 and TRBJ2-3; TRBD1 matches at 7 bases. After removal of 6 bases from V and 4 bases from J, the junction contained 13 bases not matched to a gene. The CDR3 totals 16 residues. Germline V gives CDR1 MNHNS, CDR2 SASEGT. CDR3: CASSASLGGRADTQYF. In nucleotides, the CDR3 is TGTGCCAGCAGCGCGAGTCTAGGGGGCAGGGCAGATACGCAGTATTTT.

This chain joins TRBV30 and TRBJ2-1; tentative D call: TRBD1 (6 bases). Looked up from germline, CDR1 is GTSNPN and CDR2 is SVGIG (reference sequence). V was trimmed by 3 bases and J by 8 bases, leaving 17 bases between them. The CDR3 contains 14 residues. Written as DNA, the CDR3 is TGTGCCTGGAGGCCGGACAGTGGATTACATGAGCAGTTCTTC. It translates to CAWRPDSGLHEQFF.

This clonotype was counted at least ten times. The chain joins TRBV28 to TRBJ2-7, with D possibly matching TRBD1 (6 bases). Per the germline V gene, CDR1 is MDHEN and CDR2 is SYDVKM. The CDR3 is 14 amino acids. The V and J ends lost 3 bases and 3 bases respectively, with 12 bases between them. DNA for the CDR3: TGTGCCAGCAGTTTTGAGGACAGAAGCTACGAGCAGTACTTC. Its protein is CASSFEDRSYEQYF.

In its sample, this clonotype was seen many times. J is TRBJ1-2 and V is TRBV6-6; 8 positions match TRBD1. The CDR3 has 15 amino acids. V dropped 4 bases and J dropped 4; count of bases not matched to a gene: 8. Germline V gives CDR1 MNHNY, CDR2 SVGAGI (reference sequence). Written as DNA, the CDR3 is TGTGCCAGCAGTTCCCAATTAACAGGGGGCTATGGCTACACCTTC. Protein sequence: CASSSQLTGGYGYTF.

The chain couples TRBV20-1 to TRBJ2-2; D may be TRBD1 (6 bases). The CDR3 extends over 13 amino acids. Trimming removed 5 bases at V and 0 bases at J, with 7 bases between. Germline values: CDR1 DFQATT, CDR2 SNEGSKA (reference sequence). This chain's CDR3 is CSAGQTNTGELFF. CDR3 nucleotides: TGCAGTGCTGGACAGACGAACACCGGGGAGCTGTTTTTT.

To note about this clonotype: This could be a read error, since a much larger clone is one nucleotide away. The gene calls are TRBV4-2 and TRBJ1-2, with TRBD1 as a possible D gene (6 bases). This CDR3 contains 15 residues. Germline loops: CDR1 LGHNA, CDR2 YNFKEQ. CDR3 nucleotides: TGTGCCAGCAGCCAAGATCAGGGGCTTAACTATGGCTACTCCTTC. Protein sequence: CASSQDQGLNYGYSF.

V and J are TRBV6-5 and TRBJ1-3; no reliable D call. The germline V gene has CDR1 MNHEY and CDR2 SVGAGI. There are 16 residues in the CDR3. V lost 5 bases, J lost 0 bases, and 14 bases lay in between. For the CDR3, the DNA is TGTGCCAGCAGTCGACGGACGGCATCCTCTGGAAACACCATATATTTT. Its translation is CASSRRTASSGNTIYF.

This clonotype was found many times. This chain links TRBV12-3 or TRBV12-4 with TRBJ2-7; 10 bases agree with TRBD2. The V segment lost 7 bases and the J segment 1 base; nucleotides outside the gene matches: 7. The CDR3 loop spans 15 amino acids. The CDR3 DNA sequence: TGTGCCAGCACCCTTAGCGGGGGGCCATCCTACGAGCAGTACTTC. Translation: CASTLSGGPSYEQYF.

The chain joins TRBV3-1 to TRBJ2-1; 12 bases line up with TRBD2. Unmatched junction bases numbered 9, after V lost 5 bases and J lost 10 bases. The CDR3 sequence is 15 residues long. The V gene's germline CDR1 is LGHDT and CDR2 YNNKEL (reference sequence). CDR3: CASSNSGTSGPEQFF. CDR3 DNA sequence: TGTGCCAGCAGCAATTCCGGGACTAGCGGGCCCGAGCAGTTCTTC.

The V call is TRBV29-1, the J call TRBJ2-2, with no clear D. Trimming shortened V by 1 base and J by 6 bases, and 9 bases separated the two germline ends. The germline gives CDR1 SQVTM, CDR2 ANQGSEA. The CDR3 has 13 amino acids. DNA of the CDR3: TGCAGCGTTGAAGTTGGCCGGGCCGGGGAGCTGTTTTTT. It codes for CSVEVGRAGELFF.

The V and J genes are TRBV9 and TRBJ2-5; TRBD1 matches at 8 bases. Germline-derived CDR1 and CDR2 are SGDLS and YYNGEE. The J segment lost 2 bases and the V segment lost 3 bases, leaving 12 bases of the junction unmatched. The CDR3 totals 17 residues. The CDR3 sequence is CASSEGQTGGGQETQYF. CDR3 sequence (DNA): TGTGCCAGCAGCGAGGGGCAAACAGGGGGTGGTCAAGAGACCCAGTACTTC.

At least ten counts were recorded for this clonotype. The chain is built from TRBV20-1 and TRBJ2-1, with D uncertain. The V gene's germline CDR1 is DFQATT and CDR2 SNEGSKA (reference sequence). Trimming took 0 bases from V and 0 from J, leaving 6 bases between them. The CDR3 runs 14 residues. CDR3 protein: CSARESRSYNEQFF. The DNA of the CDR3 is TGCAGTGCTAGAGAGTCCCGCTCCTACAATGAGCAGTTCTTC.

This clonotype showed up many times. The chain combines TRBV7-2 with TRBJ1-4, with a tentative D call TRBD1 (5 bases). This CDR3 contains 15 residues. Germline CDR1 and CDR2: SGHTA and FQGNSA. V was shortened by 5 bases and J by 0 bases, with 10 bases between the two germline ends. The CDR3 region is CASSAGDATNEKLFF. CDR3 nucleotides: TGTGCCAGCAGCGCGGGGGATGCAACTAATGAAAAACTGTTTTTT.

This chain connects TRBV5-6 to TRBJ2-7, with 8 bases that match TRBD1. This CDR3 has 14 residues. Germline V gene sequence: CDR1 SGHDT, CDR2 YYEEEE. V gave up 2 bases and J gave up 6 bases; unmatched junction bases: 7. CDR3 coding DNA: TGTGCCAGCAGCTTCCGGGACAGGATTCGCGAGCAGTACTTC. Residues: CASSFRDRIREQYF.

This clonotype was counted a few times. This chain links TRBV2 with TRBJ1-5; a possible D gene is TRBD1 (6 bases). CDR1 is SNHLY, CDR2 FYNNEI, per germline. V gave up 7 bases and J gave up 0 bases, with 16 bases separating them. The CDR3 contains 16 residues. The CDR3 reads CASIGDRLVSNQPQHF. The CDR3 DNA sequence: TGTGCCAGCATAGGAGACAGGCTAGTTAGCAATCAGCCCCAGCATTTT.

Many counts were recorded for this clonotype. The chain carries TRBV7-2 and TRBJ1-3; D gene uncertain. The length of the CDR3 is 18 residues. Germline CDR1 reads SGHTA; CDR2 reads FQGNSA. Trimming left V 5 bases short and J 2 bases short, with 22 bases between. In DNA form, the CDR3 reads TGTGCCAGCAGCCGGAGTTGGGGAGGCCCGCATCCTGGAAACACCATATATTTT. It specifies CASSRSWGGPHPGNTIYF.

In its sample, this clonotype was seen once. A much larger clone lies a single base off, so this may be a read error. Because it lacks the conserved phenylalanine or tryptophan at the end, this CDR3 is likely a read error. The chain joins TRBV5-4 to TRBJ2-3, with D perhaps matching TRBD1 (6 bases). The CDR3 totals 15 residues. Between the trimmed V and J ends, which lost 4 bases and 3 bases, there was a span of 15 bases. Germline-derived CDR1 and CDR2 are SGHNT and YYREEE (reference sequence). CDR3 residues: CASSPGHTTTDTQYY. In DNA form, the CDR3 reads TGTGCCAGCAGCCCGGGACATACTACAACAGATACGCAGTATTAT.

This clonotype was found many times. This chain links TRBV2 with TRBJ2-4; a possible D gene is TRBD2 (5 bases). The V gene's germline CDR1 is SNHLY and CDR2 FYNNEI. This CDR3 comprises 15 residues. The V and J ends lost 6 bases and 4 bases respectively, with 16 bases between them. The CDR3 DNA follows: TGTGCCAGCAGATTTGATGCAGGAGGAAAAAACATTCAGTACTTC. Its translation: CASRFDAGGKNIQYF.

The rearrangement joins TRBV5-1 to TRBJ2-3; D is undetermined. The V gene lost 0 bases and the J gene lost 6 bases, with 11 bases spanning the gap. The CDR3 runs to 14 residues. Germline CDR1 SGHRS, CDR2 YFSETQ. CDR3 amino acids: CASSLGRVEDTQYF. CDR3 DNA sequence: TGCGCCAGCAGCTTGGGACGCGTAGAGGATACGCAGTATTTT.

Of note for this clonotype: A read error is possible here, since a much larger clone lies one base away. The chain is built from TRBV6-6 and TRBJ2-2; D perhaps matches TRBD2 (5 bases). The germline V gene has CDR1 MNHNY and CDR2 SVGAGI (reference sequence). The CDR3 is made up of 12 amino acids. CDR3 DNA sequence: TGTGCCAGCACACAACCGCCCGGGGAGCTGCTTTTT. Residues: CASTQPPGELLF.

This clonotype has only a few counts. V gene TRBV6-6 combines with J gene TRBJ2-2; tentatively, D is TRBD2 (5 bases). Germline V gene lookup returns CDR1 MNHNY and CDR2 SVGAGI (reference sequence). CDR3 length: 16 residues. Trimming shortened V by 6 bases and J by 7 bases, and 21 bases separated the two germline ends. CDR3 amino acids: CASSTLRDFDGGELFF. For the CDR3, the DNA is TGTGCCAGCAGCACTCTGAGGGATTTTGATGGCGGGGAGCTGTTTTTT.

The V gene is TRBV28, the J gene TRBJ1-1; no reliable D call. The CDR3 totals 14 residues. The germline V gene encodes CDR1 MDHEN and CDR2 SYDVKM. V was clipped by 3 bases and J by 3 bases, with 11 bases between them. The CDR3 sequence is CASSFLGEDTEAFF. DNA of the CDR3: TGTGCCAGCAGTTTCCTGGGTGAGGACACTGAAGCTTTCTTT.

This clonotype was observed a handful of times. The chain recombines TRBV20-1 with TRBJ1-4; D perhaps matches TRBD1 (5 bases). V was shortened by 3 bases and J by 6 bases, with 17 bases between the two germline ends. The CDR3 sequence is 15 residues long. Germline V lookup: CDR1 DFQATT, CDR2 SNEGSKA (reference sequence). The CDR3 nucleotides read TGCAGTGCTAGTGGTTTCGTGGGGGTGGATGAAAAACTGTTTTTT. Amino acid sequence: CSASGFVGVDEKLFF.